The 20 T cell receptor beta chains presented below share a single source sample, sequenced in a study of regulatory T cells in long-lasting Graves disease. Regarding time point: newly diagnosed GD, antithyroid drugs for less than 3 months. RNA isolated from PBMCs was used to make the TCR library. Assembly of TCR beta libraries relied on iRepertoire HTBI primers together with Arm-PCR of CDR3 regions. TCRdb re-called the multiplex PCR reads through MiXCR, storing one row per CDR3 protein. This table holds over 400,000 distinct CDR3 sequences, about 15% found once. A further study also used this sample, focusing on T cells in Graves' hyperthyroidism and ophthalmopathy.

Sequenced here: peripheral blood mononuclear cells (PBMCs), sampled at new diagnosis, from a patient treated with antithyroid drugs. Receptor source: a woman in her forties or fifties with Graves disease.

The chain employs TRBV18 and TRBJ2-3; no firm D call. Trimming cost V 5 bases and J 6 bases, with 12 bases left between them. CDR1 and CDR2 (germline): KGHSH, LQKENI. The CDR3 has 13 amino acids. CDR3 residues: CASSTTGPDTQYF. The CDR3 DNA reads TGTGCCAGCTCAACGACTGGGCCGGATACGCAGTATTTT.

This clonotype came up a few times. The CDR3 protein is CASSPLAGMTDTQYF. CDR3 in DNA: TGTGCCAGCTCACCCCTTGCGGGAATGACAGATACGCAGTATTTT. The rearrangement joins TRBV18 to TRBJ2-3; a possible D gene is TRBD2 (6 bases). The ends were cut back, 3 bases at V and 3 bases at J, with 13 bases in the middle. Germline V CDR1 and CDR2: KGHSH, LQKENI. The CDR3 is 15 residues long.

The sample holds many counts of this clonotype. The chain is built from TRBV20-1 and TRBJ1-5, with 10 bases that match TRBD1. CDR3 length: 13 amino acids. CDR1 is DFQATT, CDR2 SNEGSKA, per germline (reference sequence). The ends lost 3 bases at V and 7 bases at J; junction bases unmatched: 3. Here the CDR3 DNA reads TGCAGTGCTAGGGACAGGGGGAAACAGCCCCAGCATTTT. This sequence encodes CSARDRGKQPQHF.

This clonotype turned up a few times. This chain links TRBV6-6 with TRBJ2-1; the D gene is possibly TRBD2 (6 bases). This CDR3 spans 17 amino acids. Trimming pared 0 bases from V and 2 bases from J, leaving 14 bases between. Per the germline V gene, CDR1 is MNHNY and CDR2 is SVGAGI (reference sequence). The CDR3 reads CASSYSSSRGTYNEQFF. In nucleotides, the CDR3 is TGTGCCAGCAGTTACTCGAGTTCTCGCGGGACCTACAATGAGCAGTTCTTC.

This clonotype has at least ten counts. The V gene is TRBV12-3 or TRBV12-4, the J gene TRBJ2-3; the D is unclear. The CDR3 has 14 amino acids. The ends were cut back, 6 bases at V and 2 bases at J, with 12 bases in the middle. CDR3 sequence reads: CASSQTTTTDTQYF. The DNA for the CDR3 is TGTGCCAGCAGCCAAACTACAACCACAGATACGCAGTATTTT.

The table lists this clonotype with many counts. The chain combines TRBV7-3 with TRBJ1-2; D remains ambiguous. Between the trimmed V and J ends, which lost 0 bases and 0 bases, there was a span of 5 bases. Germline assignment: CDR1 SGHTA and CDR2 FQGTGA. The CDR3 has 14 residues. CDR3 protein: CASSLTPANYGYTF. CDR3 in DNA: TGTGCCAGCAGCTTAACGCCCGCTAACTATGGCTACACCTTC.

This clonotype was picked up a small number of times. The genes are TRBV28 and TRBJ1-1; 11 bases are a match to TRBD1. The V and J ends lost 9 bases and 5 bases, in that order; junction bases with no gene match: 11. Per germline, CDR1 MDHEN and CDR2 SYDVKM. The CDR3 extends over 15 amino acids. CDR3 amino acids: CASNSLDRGRTEAFF. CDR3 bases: TGTGCCAGTAACTCCCTGGACAGGGGGCGTACTGAAGCTTTCTTT.

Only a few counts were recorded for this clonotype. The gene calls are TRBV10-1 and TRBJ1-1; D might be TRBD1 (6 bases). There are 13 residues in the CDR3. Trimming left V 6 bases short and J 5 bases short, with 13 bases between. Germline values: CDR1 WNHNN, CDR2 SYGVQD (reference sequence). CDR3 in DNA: TGCGCCAGCAGGATGGACAGCGCGACTGAAGCTTTCTTT. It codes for CASRMDSATEAFF.

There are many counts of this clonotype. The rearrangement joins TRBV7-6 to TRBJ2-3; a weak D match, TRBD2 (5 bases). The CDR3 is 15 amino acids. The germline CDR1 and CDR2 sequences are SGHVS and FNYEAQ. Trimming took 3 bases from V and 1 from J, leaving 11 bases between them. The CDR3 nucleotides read TGTGCCAGCAGCTTCCTCCGGGGAGGCACAGATACGCAGTATTTT. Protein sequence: CASSFLRGGTDTQYF. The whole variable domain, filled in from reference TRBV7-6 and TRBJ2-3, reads GAGVSQSPRYKVTKRGQDVALRCDPISGHVSLYWYRQALGQGPEFLTYFNYEAQQDKSGLPNDRFSAERPEGSISTLTIQRTEQRDSAMYRCASSFLRGGTDTQYFGPGTRLTVL.

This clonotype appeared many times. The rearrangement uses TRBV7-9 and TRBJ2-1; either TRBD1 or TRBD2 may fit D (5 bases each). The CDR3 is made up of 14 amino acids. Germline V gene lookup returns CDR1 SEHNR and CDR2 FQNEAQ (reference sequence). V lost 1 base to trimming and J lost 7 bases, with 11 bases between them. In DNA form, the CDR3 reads TGTGCCAGCAGCTTAGTGCAGGGCGGGAATGAGCAGTTCTTC. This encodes CASSLVQGGNEQFF.

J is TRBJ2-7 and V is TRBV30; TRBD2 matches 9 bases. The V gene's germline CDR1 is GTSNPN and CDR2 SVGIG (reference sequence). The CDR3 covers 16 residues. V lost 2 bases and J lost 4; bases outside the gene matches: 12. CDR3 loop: CAWSTGGLAGIYEQYF. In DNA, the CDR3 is TGTGCCTGGAGTACCGGGGGACTAGCAGGGATATACGAGCAGTACTTC.

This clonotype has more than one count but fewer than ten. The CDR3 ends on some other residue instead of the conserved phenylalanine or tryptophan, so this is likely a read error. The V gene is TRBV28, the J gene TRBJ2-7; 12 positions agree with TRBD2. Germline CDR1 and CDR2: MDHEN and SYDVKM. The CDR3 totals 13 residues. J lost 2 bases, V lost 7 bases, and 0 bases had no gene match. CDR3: CASTSGRAYEQYL. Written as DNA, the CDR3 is TGTGCCAGCACTAGCGGGAGGGCCTACGAGCAGTACCTC.

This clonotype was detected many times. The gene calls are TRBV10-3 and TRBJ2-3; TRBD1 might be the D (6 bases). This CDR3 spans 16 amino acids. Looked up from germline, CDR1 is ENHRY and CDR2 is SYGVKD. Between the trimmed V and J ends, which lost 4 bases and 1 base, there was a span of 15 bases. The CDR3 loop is CAISVDSPYGTDTQYF. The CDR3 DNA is TGTGCCATCAGTGTGGACAGTCCCTATGGCACAGATACGCAGTATTTT.

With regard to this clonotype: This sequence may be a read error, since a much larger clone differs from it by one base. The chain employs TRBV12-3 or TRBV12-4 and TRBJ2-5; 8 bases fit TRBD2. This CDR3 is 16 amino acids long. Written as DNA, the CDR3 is TGTGCCGGCAGTTCCCGGGGTAGCGGGAAAGCAGAGACCCAGTACTTC. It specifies CAGSSRGSGKAETQYF.

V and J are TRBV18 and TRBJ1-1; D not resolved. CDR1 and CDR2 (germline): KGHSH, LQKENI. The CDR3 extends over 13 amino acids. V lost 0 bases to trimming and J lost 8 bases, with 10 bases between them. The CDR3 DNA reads TGTGCCAGCTCACCACCATCAGGCGACGAAGCTTTCTTT. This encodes CASSPPSGDEAFF.

The CDR3 DNA sequence: TGTGCCCATGGTCAGGGGGCGAACTATGGCTACACCTTC. Its protein is CAHGQGANYGYTF. The V call is TRBV7-9, the J call TRBJ1-2, with 8 bases matching TRBD1. The junction had 7 bases not matched to a gene; V was cut back by 11 bases and J by 2 bases. The length of the CDR3 is 13 residues. The germline V gene encodes CDR1 SEHNR and CDR2 FQNEAQ (reference sequence).

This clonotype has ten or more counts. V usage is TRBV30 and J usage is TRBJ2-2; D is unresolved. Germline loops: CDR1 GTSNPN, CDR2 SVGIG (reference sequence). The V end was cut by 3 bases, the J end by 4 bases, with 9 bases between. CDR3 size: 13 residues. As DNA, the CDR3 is TGTGCCTGGAGGACTCTTCTCACCGGGGAGCTGTTTTTT. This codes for CAWRTLLTGELFF.

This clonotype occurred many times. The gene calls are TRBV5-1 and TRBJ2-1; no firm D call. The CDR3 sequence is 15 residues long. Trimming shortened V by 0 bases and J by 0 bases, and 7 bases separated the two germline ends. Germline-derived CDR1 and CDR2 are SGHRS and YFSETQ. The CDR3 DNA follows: TGCGCCAGCAGCTTGGATTGGGACTCCTACAATGAGCAGTTCTTC. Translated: CASSLDWDSYNEQFF.

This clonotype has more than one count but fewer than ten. The CDR3 bases are TGTGCCAGCAGCCAAACCCCCTTGTCATTGGGTTTCTTC. It yields the protein CASSQTPLSLGFF. The chain couples TRBV4-2 to TRBJ2-1; D is uncertain. This CDR3 region has 13 residues. Germline V gene sequence: CDR1 LGHNA, CDR2 YNFKEQ. Between the trimmed V and J ends, which lost 2 bases and 16 bases, there was a span of 18 bases.

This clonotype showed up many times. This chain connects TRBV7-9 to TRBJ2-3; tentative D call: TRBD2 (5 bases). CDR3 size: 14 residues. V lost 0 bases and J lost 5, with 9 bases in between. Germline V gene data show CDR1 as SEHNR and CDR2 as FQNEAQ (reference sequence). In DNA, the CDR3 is TGTGCCAGCAGCTTAGCGGGAGCGCGAGATACGCAGTATTTT. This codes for CASSLAGARDTQYF.